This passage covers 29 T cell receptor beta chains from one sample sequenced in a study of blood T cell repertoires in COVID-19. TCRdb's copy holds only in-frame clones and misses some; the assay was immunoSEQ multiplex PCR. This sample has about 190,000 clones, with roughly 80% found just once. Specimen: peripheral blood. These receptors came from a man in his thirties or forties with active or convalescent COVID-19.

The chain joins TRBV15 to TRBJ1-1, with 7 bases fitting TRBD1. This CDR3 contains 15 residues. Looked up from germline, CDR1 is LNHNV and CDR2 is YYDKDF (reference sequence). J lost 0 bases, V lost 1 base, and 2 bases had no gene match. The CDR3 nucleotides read TGTGCCACCAGCAGAGTAAGGGGGCTGAACACTGAAGCTTTCTTT. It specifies CATSRVRGLNTEAFF.

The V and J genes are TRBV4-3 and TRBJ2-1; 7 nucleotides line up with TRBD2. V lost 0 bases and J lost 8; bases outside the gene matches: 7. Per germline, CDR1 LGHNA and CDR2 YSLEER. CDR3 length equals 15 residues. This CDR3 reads CASSQEAGLLDEQFF. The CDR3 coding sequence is TGCGCCAGCAGCCAAGAAGCGGGACTCCTTGATGAGCAGTTCTTC.

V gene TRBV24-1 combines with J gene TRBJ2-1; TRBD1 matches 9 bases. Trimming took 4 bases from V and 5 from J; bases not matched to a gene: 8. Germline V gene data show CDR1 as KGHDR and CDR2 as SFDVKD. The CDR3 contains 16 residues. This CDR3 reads CATSDWGQGAHNEQFF. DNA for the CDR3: TGTGCCACCAGTGACTGGGGACAGGGTGCCCACAATGAGCAGTTCTTC.

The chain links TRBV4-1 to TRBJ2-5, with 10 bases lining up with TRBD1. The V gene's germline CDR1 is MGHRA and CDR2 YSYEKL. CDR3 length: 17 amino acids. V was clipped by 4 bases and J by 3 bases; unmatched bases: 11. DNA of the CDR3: TGCGCCAGCAGCCCCTTGGGGGCCGGGACAGGGGAAGAGACCCAGTACTTC. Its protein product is CASSPLGAGTGEETQYF.

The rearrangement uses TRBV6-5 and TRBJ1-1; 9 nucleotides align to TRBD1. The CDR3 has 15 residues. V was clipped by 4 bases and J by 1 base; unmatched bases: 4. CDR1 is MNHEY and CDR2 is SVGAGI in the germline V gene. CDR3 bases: TGTGCCAGCAGTTTCCAGACAGGGGGGAACACTGAAGCTTTCTTT. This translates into CASSFQTGGNTEAFF.

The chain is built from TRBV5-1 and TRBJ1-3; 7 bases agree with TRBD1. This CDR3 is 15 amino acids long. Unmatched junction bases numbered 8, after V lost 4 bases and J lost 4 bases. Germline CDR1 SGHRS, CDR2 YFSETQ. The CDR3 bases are TGCGCCAGCAGCGCGGAGGGGGCGACCGGAAACACCATATATTTT. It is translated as CASSAEGATGNTIYF.

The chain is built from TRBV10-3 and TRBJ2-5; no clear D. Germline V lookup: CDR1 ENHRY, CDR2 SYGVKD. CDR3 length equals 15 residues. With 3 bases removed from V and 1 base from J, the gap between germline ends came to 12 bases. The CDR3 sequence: CAISEDIRSQETQYF. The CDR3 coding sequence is TGTGCCATCAGTGAAGACATACGTTCCCAAGAGACCCAGTACTTC.

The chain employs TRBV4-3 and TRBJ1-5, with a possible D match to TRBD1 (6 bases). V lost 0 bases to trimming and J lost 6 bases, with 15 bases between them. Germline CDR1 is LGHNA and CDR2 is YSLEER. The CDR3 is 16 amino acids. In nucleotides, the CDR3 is TGCGCCAGCAGCCAAGACACAGGGCAGGGCGGTCAGCCCCAGCATTTT. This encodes CASSQDTGQGGQPQHF.

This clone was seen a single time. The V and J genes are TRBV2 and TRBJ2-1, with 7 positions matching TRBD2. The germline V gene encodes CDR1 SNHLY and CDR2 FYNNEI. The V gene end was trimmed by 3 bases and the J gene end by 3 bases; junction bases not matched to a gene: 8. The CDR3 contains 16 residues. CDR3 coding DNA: TGTGCCAGCAGTGATGGGTTAGCGGGTATCTACAATGAGCAGTTCTTC. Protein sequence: CASSDGLAGIYNEQFF.

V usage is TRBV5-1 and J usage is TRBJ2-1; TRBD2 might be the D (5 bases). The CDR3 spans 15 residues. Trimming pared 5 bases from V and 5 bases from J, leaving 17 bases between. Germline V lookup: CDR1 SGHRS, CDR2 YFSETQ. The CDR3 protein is CASRGSLSGNNEQFF. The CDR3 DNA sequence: TGCGCCAGCAGAGGTAGTCTTTCGGGGAACAATGAGCAGTTCTTC. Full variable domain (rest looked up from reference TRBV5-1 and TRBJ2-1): KAGVTQTPRYLIKTRGQQVTLSCSPISGHRSVSWYQQTPGQGLQFLFEYFSETQRNKGNFPGRFSGRQFSNSRSEMNVSTLELGDSALYLCASRGSLSGNNEQFFGPGTRLTVL.

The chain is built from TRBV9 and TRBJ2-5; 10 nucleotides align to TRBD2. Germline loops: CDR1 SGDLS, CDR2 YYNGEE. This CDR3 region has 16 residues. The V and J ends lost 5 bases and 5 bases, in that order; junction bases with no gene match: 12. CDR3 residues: CASSSALAGSGETQYF. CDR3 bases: TGTGCCAGCAGTAGCGCACTAGCGGGGTCAGGTGAGACCCAGTACTTC. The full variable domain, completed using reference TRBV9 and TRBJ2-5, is DSGVTQTPKHLITATGQRVTLRCSPRSGDLSVYWYQQSLDQGLQFLIQYYNGEERAKGNILERFSAQQFPDLHSELNLSSLELGDSALYFCASSSALAGSGETQYFGPGTRLLVL.

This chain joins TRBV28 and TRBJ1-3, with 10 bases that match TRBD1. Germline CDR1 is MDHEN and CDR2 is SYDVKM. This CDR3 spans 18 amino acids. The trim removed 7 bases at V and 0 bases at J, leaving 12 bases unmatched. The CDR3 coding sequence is TGTGCCAGCACCAGGGGGACAGGGGAGGTGAGCTCTGGAAACACCATATATTTT. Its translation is CASTRGTGEVSSGNTIYF.

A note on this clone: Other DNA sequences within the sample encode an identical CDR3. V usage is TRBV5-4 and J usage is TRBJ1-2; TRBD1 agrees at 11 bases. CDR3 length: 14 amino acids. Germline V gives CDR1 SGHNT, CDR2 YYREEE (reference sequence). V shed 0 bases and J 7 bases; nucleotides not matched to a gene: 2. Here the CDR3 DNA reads TGTGCCAGCAGCTTGGCCGGGACAGGGGGTGGCTACACCTTC. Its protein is CASSLAGTGGGYTF.

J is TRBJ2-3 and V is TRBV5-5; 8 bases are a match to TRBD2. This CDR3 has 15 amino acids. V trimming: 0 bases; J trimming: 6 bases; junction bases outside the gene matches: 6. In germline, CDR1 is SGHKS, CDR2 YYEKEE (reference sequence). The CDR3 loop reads CASSLVRQRGDTQYF. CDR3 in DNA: TGTGCCAGCAGCTTGGTACGACAGCGGGGGGATACGCAGTATTTT.

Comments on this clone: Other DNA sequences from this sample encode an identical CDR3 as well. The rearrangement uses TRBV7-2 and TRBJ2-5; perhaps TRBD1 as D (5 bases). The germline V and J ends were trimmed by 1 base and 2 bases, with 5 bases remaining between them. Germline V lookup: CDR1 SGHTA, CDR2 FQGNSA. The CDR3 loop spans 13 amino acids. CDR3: CASSLGQQETQYF. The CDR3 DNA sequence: TGTGCCAGCAGCTTAGGACAGCAAGAGACCCAGTACTTC.

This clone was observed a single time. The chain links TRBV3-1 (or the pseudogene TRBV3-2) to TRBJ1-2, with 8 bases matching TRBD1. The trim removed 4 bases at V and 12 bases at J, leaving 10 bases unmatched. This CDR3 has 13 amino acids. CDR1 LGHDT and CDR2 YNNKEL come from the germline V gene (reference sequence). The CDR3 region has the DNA TGTGCCAGCAGCCCCTCGGGACAGGAGGTACACACCTTC. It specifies CASSPSGQEVHTF.

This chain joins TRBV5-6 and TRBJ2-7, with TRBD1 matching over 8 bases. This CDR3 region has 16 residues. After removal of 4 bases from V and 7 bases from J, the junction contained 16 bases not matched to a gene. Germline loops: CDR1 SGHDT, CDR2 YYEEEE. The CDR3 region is CASSPPAGGESEEQYV. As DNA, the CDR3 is TGTGCCAGCAGCCCCCCGGCAGGGGGCGAAAGTGAGGAGCAGTACGTC.

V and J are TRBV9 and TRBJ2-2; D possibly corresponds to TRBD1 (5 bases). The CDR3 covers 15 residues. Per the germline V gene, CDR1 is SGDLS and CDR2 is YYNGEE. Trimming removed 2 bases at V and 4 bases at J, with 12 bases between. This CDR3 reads CASSVKHQGTGELFF. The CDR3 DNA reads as TGTGCCAGCAGCGTGAAGCATCAGGGCACCGGGGAGCTGTTTTTT.

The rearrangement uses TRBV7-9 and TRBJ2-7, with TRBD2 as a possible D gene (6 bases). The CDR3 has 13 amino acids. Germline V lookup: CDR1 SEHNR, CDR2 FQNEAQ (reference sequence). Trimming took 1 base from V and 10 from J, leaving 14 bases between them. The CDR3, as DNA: TGTGCCAGCAGCTTAGTGGAGGGCGGGGCCCAGTACTTC. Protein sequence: CASSLVEGGAQYF.

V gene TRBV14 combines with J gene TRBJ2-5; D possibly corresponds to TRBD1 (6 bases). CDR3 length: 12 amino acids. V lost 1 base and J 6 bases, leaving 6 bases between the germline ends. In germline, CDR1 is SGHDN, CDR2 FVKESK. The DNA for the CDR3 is TGTGCCAGCAGCCAAGGGGGGCAGACCCAGTACTTC. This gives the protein CASSQGGQTQYF.

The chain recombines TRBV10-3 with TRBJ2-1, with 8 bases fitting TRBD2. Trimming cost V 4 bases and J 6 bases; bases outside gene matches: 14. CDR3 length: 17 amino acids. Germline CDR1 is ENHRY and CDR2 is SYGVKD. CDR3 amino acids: CAISARGQGSGINEQFF. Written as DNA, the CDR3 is TGTGCCATCAGTGCTCGGGGGCAAGGTAGCGGGATCAATGAGCAGTTCTTC.

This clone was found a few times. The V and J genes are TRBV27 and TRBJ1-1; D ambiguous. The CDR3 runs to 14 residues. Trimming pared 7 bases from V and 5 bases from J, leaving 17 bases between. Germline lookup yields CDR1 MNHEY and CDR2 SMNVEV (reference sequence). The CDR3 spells CASNRHGSGTEAFF. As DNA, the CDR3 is TGTGCCAGCAATAGACATGGATCGGGGACTGAAGCTTTCTTT.

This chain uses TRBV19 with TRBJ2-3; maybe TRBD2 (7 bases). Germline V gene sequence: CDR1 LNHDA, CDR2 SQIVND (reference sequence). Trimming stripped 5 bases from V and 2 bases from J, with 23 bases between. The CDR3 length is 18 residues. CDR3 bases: TGTGCCAGTAGTGAGGGGTGGCGGGGGCGGAAGGCCACAGATACGCAGTATTTT. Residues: CASSEGWRGRKATDTQYF.

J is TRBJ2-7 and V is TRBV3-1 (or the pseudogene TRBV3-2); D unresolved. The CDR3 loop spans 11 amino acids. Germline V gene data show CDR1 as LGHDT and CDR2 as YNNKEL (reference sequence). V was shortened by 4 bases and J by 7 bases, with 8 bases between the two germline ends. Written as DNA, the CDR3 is TGTGCCAGCAGCCGGCAGAGGGAGCAGTACTTC. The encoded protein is CASSRQREQYF.

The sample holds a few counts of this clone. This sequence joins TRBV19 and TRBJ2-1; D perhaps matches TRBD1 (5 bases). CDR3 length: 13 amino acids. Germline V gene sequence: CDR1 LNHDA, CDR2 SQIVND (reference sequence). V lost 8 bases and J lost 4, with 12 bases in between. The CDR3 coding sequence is TGTGCCAGTGAGGAGACAGAGTACAATGAGCAGTTCTTC. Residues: CASEETEYNEQFF.

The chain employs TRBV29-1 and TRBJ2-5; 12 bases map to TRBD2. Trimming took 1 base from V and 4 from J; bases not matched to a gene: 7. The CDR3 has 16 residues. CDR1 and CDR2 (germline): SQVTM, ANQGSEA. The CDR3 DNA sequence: TGCAGCGTTGAAGGGGGGCTAGCGGGAGGGGTAGAGACCCAGTACTTC. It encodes CSVEGGLAGGVETQYF.

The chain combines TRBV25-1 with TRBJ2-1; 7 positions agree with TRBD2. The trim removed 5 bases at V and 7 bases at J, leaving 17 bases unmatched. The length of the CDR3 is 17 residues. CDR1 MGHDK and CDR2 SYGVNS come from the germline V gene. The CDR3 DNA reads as TGTGCCAGCAGTCTCCCCGAGAGGGCGGGAGAGGGAAATGAGCAGTTCTTC. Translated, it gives CASSLPERAGEGNEQFF.

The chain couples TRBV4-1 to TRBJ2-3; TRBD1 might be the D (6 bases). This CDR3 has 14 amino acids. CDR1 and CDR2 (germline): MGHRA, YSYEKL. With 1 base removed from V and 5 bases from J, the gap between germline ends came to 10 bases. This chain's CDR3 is CASSQAGGGDTQYF. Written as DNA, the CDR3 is TGCGCCAGCAGCCAAGCTGGGGGCGGAGATACGCAGTATTTT.

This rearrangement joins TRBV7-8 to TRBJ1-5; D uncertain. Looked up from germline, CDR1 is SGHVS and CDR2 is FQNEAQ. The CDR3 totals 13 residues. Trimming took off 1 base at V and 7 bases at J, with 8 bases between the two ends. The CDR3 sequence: CASSLVSRQPQHF. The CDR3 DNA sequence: TGTGCCAGCAGCTTAGTAAGCCGGCAGCCCCAGCATTTT.